The rows below give T cell receptor beta chains drawn from one sample of a study of blood T cell repertoires in COVID-19. The assay was immunoSEQ multiplex PCR, and TCRdb's table has in-frame clones only and misses some. This table holds some 450,000 clones, 88% found once. Sequenced material: peripheral blood. These receptors were taken from a woman aged 45-65 years with COVID-19, enrolled during active disease. Both conserved end residues are part of each CDR3. The D gene is left open where the match is weak. The size of a clone is reported for some rows only, either as once, few or many, or as a class for expanded clones.

v_gene: TRBV7-6
j_gene: TRBJ2-3
d_gene: TRBD2
abundance: NA
CDR3nt: TGTGCCAGCAGCCCCGAGGGAGGGTACGCAGATACGCAGTATTTT
CDR3aa: CASSPEGGYADTQYF

v_gene: TRBV3-1/TRBV3-2
j_gene: TRBJ2-3
d_gene: TRBD1
abundance: NA
CDR3nt: TGTGCCAGCAGCCAAGGGAGGGGTTCATGGACAGGGCTCCCAGATACGCAGTATTTT
CDR3aa: CASSQGRGSWTGLPDTQYF

v_gene: TRBV7-2
j_gene: TRBJ2-2
d_gene: TRBD2
abundance: NA
CDR3nt: TGTGCCAGCAGATGGAGCGGGGGGGCGAACACCGGGGAGCTGTTTTTT
CDR3aa: CASRWSGGANTGELFF

v_gene: TRBV5-5
j_gene: TRBJ2-3
d_gene: NA
abundance: NA
CDR3nt: TGTGCCAGCAGCTTGGACGGTTCTAGCACAGATACGCAGTATTTT
CDR3aa: CASSLDGSSTDTQYF

v_gene: TRBV5-1
j_gene: TRBJ2-2
d_gene: NA
abundance: NA
CDR3nt: TGCGCCAGCAGCTTGGGGGCAGGGAACACCGGGGAGCTGTTTTTT
CDR3aa: CASSLGAGNTGELFF

v_gene: TRBV6-5
j_gene: TRBJ1-1
d_gene: TRBD1
abundance: NA
CDR3nt: TGTGCCAGCAGTTCCCCGACAGGGGTGAACACTGAAGCTTTCTTT
CDR3aa: CASSSPTGVNTEAFF

v_gene: TRBV19
j_gene: TRBJ2-2
d_gene: TRBD2
abundance: NA
CDR3nt: TGTGCCAGTAGTATAGGCGGGGGAACCGGGGAGCTGTTTTTT
CDR3aa: CASSIGGGTGELFF

v_gene: TRBV7-9
j_gene: TRBJ2-7
d_gene: TRBD1
abundance: NA
CDR3nt: TGTGCCAGCACCCGCGGAGGGACAGGCGTTCGCGAGCAGTACTTC
CDR3aa: CASTRGGTGVREQYF

v_gene: TRBV5-4
j_gene: TRBJ1-2
d_gene: TRBD1
abundance: NA
CDR3nt: TGTGCCAGCAGCTCTCCCCAGGGGGAAGTATTTGGCTACACCTTC
CDR3aa: CASSSPQGEVFGYTF

v_gene: TRBV18
j_gene: TRBJ1-5
d_gene: NA
abundance: NA
CDR3nt: TGTGCCAGCTCACCGCTAGGAGGCCAGCCCCAGCATTTT
CDR3aa: CASSPLGGQPQHF

v_gene: TRBV18
j_gene: TRBJ1-3
d_gene: TRBD1
abundance: NA
CDR3nt: TGTGCCAGCTCCCCCGACTTGACAGGGGCCGGAAACACCATATATTTT
CDR3aa: CASSPDLTGAGNTIYF

v_gene: TRBV4-2
j_gene: TRBJ2-4
d_gene: NA
abundance: once
CDR3nt: TGTGCCAGCAGCCAAGGGAGAGCAAACCAAAACATTCAGTACTTC
CDR3aa: CASSQGRANQNIQYF

v_gene: TRBV5-1
j_gene: TRBJ2-5
d_gene: NA
abundance: NA
CDR3nt: TGCGCCAGCAGCTTGGGGGACTCGGAGGAGACCCAGTACTTC
CDR3aa: CASSLGDSEETQYF

v_gene: TRBV25-1
j_gene: TRBJ1-5
d_gene: TRBD1
abundance: NA
CDR3nt: TGTGCCAGCAGTGGCGGACAGGGGGTGTTTCAGCCCCAGCATTTT
CDR3aa: CASSGGQGVFQPQHF

v_gene: TRBV10-3
j_gene: TRBJ1-2
d_gene: TRBD1
abundance: NA
CDR3nt: TGTGCCATCAGTGAGGACAGGGGGCACGACTATGGCTACACCTTC
CDR3aa: CAISEDRGHDYGYTF

v_gene: TRBV19
j_gene: TRBJ1-2
d_gene: TRBD1
abundance: NA
CDR3nt: TGTGCCAGTAGCAAGGGACAGCTTAACTATGGCTACACCTTC
CDR3aa: CASSKGQLNYGYTF

v_gene: TRBV5-1
j_gene: TRBJ1-3
d_gene: NA
abundance: NA
CDR3nt: TGCGCCAGCAGCTTTACCGGGTATTCAAACACCATATATTTT
CDR3aa: CASSFTGYSNTIYF

v_gene: TRBV29-1
j_gene: TRBJ2-1
d_gene: NA
abundance: NA
CDR3nt: TGCAGCGTCATAGCTATCTACAATGAGCAGTTCTTC
CDR3aa: CSVIAIYNEQFF

v_gene: TRBV28
j_gene: TRBJ2-1
d_gene: TRBD2
abundance: NA
CDR3nt: TGTGCCAGCAGTTCAACATCGACTAGCGGGGGGGCCGTTGAGCAGTTCTTC
CDR3aa: CASSSTSTSGGAVEQFF

v_gene: TRBV5-6
j_gene: TRBJ1-2
d_gene: NA
abundance: NA
CDR3nt: TGTGCCAGCAACCGTTGGGCGTCAAACTATGGCTACACCTTC
CDR3aa: CASNRWASNYGYTF

v_gene: TRBV6-5
j_gene: TRBJ1-3
d_gene: NA
abundance: NA
CDR3nt: TGTGCCAGCAGTTACAGCGCAGGGGATGGAAACACCATATATTTT
CDR3aa: CASSYSAGDGNTIYF

v_gene: TRBV6-5
j_gene: TRBJ2-7
d_gene: NA
abundance: NA
CDR3nt: TGTGCCAGCAGGCCGAGGGGGGGCATTACCTACGAGCAGTACTTC
CDR3aa: CASRPRGGITYEQYF

v_gene: TRBV2
j_gene: TRBJ1-5
d_gene: NA
abundance: NA
CDR3nt: TGTGCCAGCAGTGGGGACACAGCTGCTCAGCCCCAGCATTTT
CDR3aa: CASSGDTAAQPQHF

v_gene: TRBV18
j_gene: TRBJ1-2
d_gene: TRBD1
abundance: NA
CDR3nt: TGTGCCAGCTCACCACCAGACAGGGAGGCACTTCGGCGCGGCTACACCTTC
CDR3aa: CASSPPDREALRRGYTF

v_gene: TRBV12-5
j_gene: TRBJ2-5
d_gene: TRBD1
abundance: NA
CDR3nt: TGTGCTAGTGGTGCCGAGGGACAGGGTTGGGATACCCAGTACTTC
CDR3aa: CASGAEGQGWDTQYF

v_gene: TRBV11-1
j_gene: TRBJ2-1
d_gene: NA
abundance: once
CDR3nt: TGTGCCAGCAGCTTAGCGTTATCCCAGGGTGGGGATGAGCAGTTCTTC
CDR3aa: CASSLALSQGGDEQFF

v_gene: TRBV9
j_gene: TRBJ1-2
d_gene: NA
abundance: NA
CDR3nt: TGTGCCAGCAGCGACGGAGGAGGGGCCGATTTAGGCGGCTACACCTTC
CDR3aa: CASSDGGGADLGGYTF

v_gene: TRBV12-3/TRBV12-4
j_gene: TRBJ1-1
d_gene: NA
abundance: NA
CDR3nt: TGTGCCAGCAGCCCGAGACAGGCTGAAGCTTTCTTT
CDR3aa: CASSPRQAEAFF

v_gene: TRBV6-1
j_gene: TRBJ1-3
d_gene: NA
abundance: NA
CDR3nt: TGTGCCAGCAGTGAGCGGATTCGGAACACCATATATTTT
CDR3aa: CASSERIRNTIYF

v_gene: TRBV15
j_gene: TRBJ2-2
d_gene: NA
abundance: NA
CDR3nt: TGTGCCACCAGCAGAGATTCGGGACGCGGGACCCCCGGGGAGCTGTTTTTT
CDR3aa: CATSRDSGRGTPGELFF

v_gene: TRBV19
j_gene: TRBJ1-3
d_gene: NA
abundance: NA
CDR3nt: TGTGCCAGTACCCCTGTTCCTGGAAACACCATATATTTT
CDR3aa: CASTPVPGNTIYF

v_gene: TRBV11-2
j_gene: TRBJ2-1
d_gene: TRBD2
abundance: NA
CDR3nt: TGTGCCAGCAGCACCGGGACTAGCGGGGGTCGGAATGAGCAGTTCTTC
CDR3aa: CASSTGTSGGRNEQFF

v_gene: TRBV9
j_gene: TRBJ1-4
d_gene: TRBD1
abundance: NA
CDR3nt: TGTGCCAGCAGCGGAGCCGGGACAGCTAATGAAAAACTGTTTTTT
CDR3aa: CASSGAGTANEKLFF

v_gene: TRBV6-5
j_gene: TRBJ2-1
d_gene: TRBD2
abundance: NA
CDR3nt: TGTGCCAGCAGTTCTCAACAGCGGGGGGGCAGTGAGCAGTTCTTC
CDR3aa: CASSSQQRGGSEQFF

v_gene: TRBV19
j_gene: TRBJ1-2
d_gene: TRBD1
abundance: NA
CDR3nt: TGTGCTGTCCGCAGGGGGAACTATGGCTACACCTTC
CDR3aa: CAVRRGNYGYTF

v_gene: TRBV12-3/TRBV12-4
j_gene: TRBJ1-1
d_gene: NA
abundance: NA
CDR3nt: TGTGCCAGCAGTGGCAATAAGAACACTGAAGCTTTCTTT
CDR3aa: CASSGNKNTEAFF

v_gene: TRBV5-1
j_gene: TRBJ2-5
d_gene: NA
abundance: NA
CDR3nt: TGCGCCAGCAGCTTGGAAGCGTACCAAGAGACCCAGTACTTC
CDR3aa: CASSLEAYQETQYF

v_gene: TRBV10-3
j_gene: TRBJ1-1
d_gene: NA
abundance: NA
CDR3nt: TGTGCCATCAGGGTGGTTCCAGACATGAACACTGAAGCTTTCTTT
CDR3aa: CAIRVVPDMNTEAFF

v_gene: TRBV5-5
j_gene: TRBJ2-7
d_gene: NA
abundance: few
CDR3nt: TGTGCCAGCAGCCTTTTCTCCTACGAGCAGTACTTC
CDR3aa: CASSLFSYEQYF

v_gene: TRBV10-1
j_gene: TRBJ1-6
d_gene: NA
abundance: NA
CDR3nt: TGCGCCAGCAGTGAGTCGATAGTTGGGCAGTATAATTCACCCCTCCACTTT
CDR3aa: CASSESIVGQYNSPLHF

v_gene: TRBV5-1
j_gene: TRBJ1-2
d_gene: NA
abundance: NA
CDR3nt: TGCGCCAGCAGCTCAAATCCGGTTTATGGCTACACCTTC
CDR3aa: CASSSNPVYGYTF

v_gene: TRBV7-9
j_gene: TRBJ2-5
d_gene: NA
abundance: NA
CDR3nt: TGTGCCAGCAGCTTAATGGGACACGGTTACCCCGCGGAGACCCAGTACTTC
CDR3aa: CASSLMGHGYPAETQYF

v_gene: TRBV7-9
j_gene: TRBJ1-2
d_gene: TRBD1
abundance: few
CDR3nt: TGTGCCAGCAGCCAGGGACAGGCGTGGGGCTACACCTTC
CDR3aa: CASSQGQAWGYTF

v_gene: TRBV11-3
j_gene: TRBJ1-1
d_gene: TRBD1
abundance: NA
CDR3nt: TGTGCCAGCAGCTACCTGACAGGGACTGAAGCTTTCTTT
CDR3aa: CASSYLTGTEAFF

v_gene: TRBV4-1
j_gene: TRBJ1-3
d_gene: TRBD1
abundance: NA
CDR3nt: TGCGCCAGCAGCCAAGACACTGGGCCAGGGGGCACTGGAAACACCATATATTTT
CDR3aa: CASSQDTGPGGTGNTIYF

v_gene: TRBV24-1
j_gene: TRBJ1-1
d_gene: NA
abundance: NA
CDR3nt: TGTGCCACCAGTGATCATGACTTTTCTAAAGCTTTCTTT
CDR3aa: CATSDHDFSKAFF

v_gene: TRBV6-5
j_gene: TRBJ2-7
d_gene: TRBD2
abundance: NA
CDR3nt: TGTGCCAGCAGTTACCACGGGGGGGCCATCTACGAGCAGTACTTC
CDR3aa: CASSYHGGAIYEQYF

v_gene: TRBV5-1
j_gene: TRBJ1-1
d_gene: NA
abundance: NA
CDR3nt: TGCGCCAGCAGCTTGATCCCAGGGATGAACACTGAAGCTTTCTTT
CDR3aa: CASSLIPGMNTEAFF

v_gene: TRBV11-2
j_gene: TRBJ1-1
d_gene: NA
abundance: NA
CDR3nt: TGTGCCAGCAGCTCCGGGTTGGGGAACACTGAAGCTTTCTTT
CDR3aa: CASSSGLGNTEAFF

v_gene: TRBV18
j_gene: TRBJ1-1
d_gene: NA
abundance: NA
CDR3nt: TGTGCCAGCTCACCAGGACGGACAAACACTGAAGCTTTCTTT
CDR3aa: CASSPGRTNTEAFF

v_gene: TRBV6-6
j_gene: TRBJ1-4
d_gene: TRBD1
abundance: NA
CDR3nt: TGTGCCAGCAGTCCCGGGACAGGGGGGGAAAAACTGTTTTTT
CDR3aa: CASSPGTGGEKLFF

v_gene: TRBV4-1
j_gene: TRBJ2-1
d_gene: NA
abundance: NA
CDR3nt: TGCGCCAGCAGCCAAGTCGCGCGGAGTCCACAAATCAAAACAATGAGGCGGCAGTTCTTC
CDR3aa: CASSQVARSPQIKTMRRQFF

v_gene: TRBV7-3
j_gene: TRBJ1-1
d_gene: NA
abundance: once
CDR3nt: TGTGCCAGCAGCTTAGGGGAGGGTGAAGCTTTCTTT
CDR3aa: CASSLGEGEAFF

v_gene: TRBV19
j_gene: TRBJ1-1
d_gene: TRBD1
abundance: NA
CDR3nt: TGTGCCAGTAGTATGTCAGACAGGGTCACTGAAGCTTTCTTT
CDR3aa: CASSMSDRVTEAFF

v_gene: TRBV28
j_gene: TRBJ2-2
d_gene: NA
abundance: NA
CDR3nt: TGTGCCAGCAGGGGCAGGGGCCGGAACACCGGGGAGCTGTTTTTT
CDR3aa: CASRGRGRNTGELFF